The clone carrying this T cell receptor (beta chain) occurred a few times. Its cognate antigen is unknown. The data stem from a study of identical twins. Study-level findings and limits: Excess twin sharing in beta out-of-frame sequences was weaker. Out-of-frame sharing of TCR alpha in monozygotic twins was underestimated by models. Out-of-frame alpha sequences common to twins were enriched for low generation probability.

Germline CDR1 DFQATT, CDR2 SNEGSKA (reference sequence). Trimming shortened V by 1 base and J by 6 bases, and 13 bases separated the two germline ends. This CDR3 spans 14 amino acids. A universal primer site came from template switching; cDNA carried unique molecular identifiers. Each CDR3 protein gets one entry after TCRdb re-called the 5' RACE reads with MiXCR. The sample has around 450,000 distinct CDR3 sequences; 13% to 15% are singletons. This sample also appeared in a second study, on yellow fever vaccine responses in identical twins.

The sample taken for sequencing was CD4+ T cells sorted from blood. This sequence joins TRBV20-1 and TRBJ2-1; D is tentatively TRBD1 or TRBD2 (5 bases each). The origin of this receptor is a woman between 18 and 29 years old in good health. The CDR3 nucleotides are TGCAGTGCTAGAGCCGGGACCCTGGGCAATGAGCAGTTCTTC. Translation gives CSARAGTLGNEQFF.